These T cell receptor beta chains were read from a single sample in a study of blood T cell repertoires in COVID-19. Clones were sequenced by immunoSEQ multiplex PCR, and TCRdb holds only the in-frame ones, with some missing. This sample carries 170,000 or so clones, roughly 88% of them seen once, and the ten largest clones take 9%. The sequencing sample was made of PBMCs or T cells enriched from blood (not recorded which). These receptors came from a woman aged 18-29 years who had recovered from COVID-19. The CDR3 runs from the conserved cysteine through the conserved F or W. Rows may omit the clone size; those that give it use once, few, many or a size class.

V: TRBV7-9; size: NA; CDR3: CASSPRTSAGSSYEQYF
V: TRBV2; size: few; CDR3: CASSGQGMNSPLHF
V: TRBV5-1; size: few; CDR3: CASSLLSSGLTYEQYF
V: TRBV6-5; size: once; CDR3: CASAQGDQNYGYTF
V: TRBV4-1; size: NA; CDR3: CASSHRQGYEQYF
V: TRBV9; size: NA; CDR3: CASSVVDRNEQFF
V: TRBV19; size: few; CDR3: CASRRGAPGNTIYF
V: TRBV4-1; size: NA; CDR3: CASMGASYEQYF
V: TRBV28; size: NA; CDR3: CASSLRQGNYGYTF
V: TRBV5-4; size: NA; CDR3: CASKLAGGLDEQFF
V: TRBV27; size: NA; CDR3: CASTGLNSIHTDTQYF
V: TRBV9; size: NA; CDR3: CAPQARDRGLRNSGNTIYF
V: TRBV3-1/TRBV3-2; size: NA; CDR3: CASSQDFDIGSGNTIYF
V: TRBV7-9; size: NA; CDR3: CASSLASGGARVQETQYF
V: TRBV19; size: NA; CDR3: CASSKTGGGSTDTQYF
V: TRBV4-1; size: few; CDR3: CASSRSGTSGIDNEQFF
V: TRBV10-1; size: few; CDR3: CASTGQGMVNYGYTF
V: TRBV28; size: NA; CDR3: CASQQGNEQYF
V: TRBV12-3/TRBV12-4; size: NA; CDR3: CASSLWGDEQFF
V: TRBV6-4; size: NA; CDR3: CASSDTSGTDTQYF
V: TRBV7-2; size: NA; CDR3: CASSLVQGGEKLFF
V: TRBV28; size: NA; CDR3: CASDSTLGTRIYGYTF
V: TRBV19; size: NA; CDR3: CASTGTGTYNEQFF
V: TRBV3-1/TRBV3-2; size: NA; CDR3: CASSQDPEFYGYGYTF
V: TRBV28; size: NA; CDR3: CASSLFNSFSYEQYF
V: TRBV7-9; size: NA; CDR3: CASSPLLDGTVSGNTIYF
V: TRBV18; size: few; CDR3: CASSPPSSGNNEQFF
V: TRBV18; size: NA; CDR3: CASSPSGGASANYGYTF
V: TRBV5-4; size: NA; CDR3: CASSLGGIGLARYEQYF
V: TRBV28; size: NA; CDR3: CASSPDPARVGEKLFF
V: TRBV29-1; size: NA; CDR3: CSGTGTENQPQHF
V: TRBV3-1/TRBV3-2; size: NA; CDR3: CASRRAPTGETQYF
V: TRBV6-5; size: once; CDR3: CASGEGLGNQPQHF
V: TRBV7-2; size: NA; CDR3: CASSQPGLQETQYF
V: TRBV2; size: NA; CDR3: CASSAGGYQLQYF
V: TRBV10-3; size: once; CDR3: CAISERSSGNTIYF
V: TRBV19; size: NA; CDR3: CASTGLAGAQETQYF
V: TRBV29-1; size: once; CDR3: CSVGTGSYNEQFF
V: TRBV6-1; size: NA; CDR3: CASSEVSTDTEAFF
V: TRBV28; size: NA; CDR3: CASGHHSYGYTF
V: TRBV30; size: NA; CDR3: CACRRVGYTF
V: TRBV7-2; size: NA; CDR3: CASSLGGRGSYNSPLHF
V: TRBV30; size: NA; CDR3: CAWSTGQTYEQYF
V: TRBV7-3; size: NA; CDR3: CASSLTPGQGAGEQFF
V: TRBV7-9; size: NA; CDR3: CASSHTRDRGTIAKNIQYF